What follows is one TCR beta chain and its context. This clone was observed a single time. Its specific antigen is unknown. The input lacks base qualities; no much larger clone sits a single base away. The donors belonged to the validation cohort of around 110 subjects, which was separate from the approximately 700-subject first cohort. CDR1 GTSNPN and CDR2 SVGIG were looked up in the germline V gene (reference sequence). The CDR3, from cysteine to phenylalanine, totals 12 residues. Here the CDR3 DNA is all that survives: 36 bases in frame from base 1. The V end loses 1 base and the J end loses 1 base, and a stretch of 5 bases separates them. The sample comes from a study of cytomegalovirus exposure and HLA in healthy donors (dated by TCRdb to the late 2010s). Context from the whole study: A later analysis indicated that the roughly 130 validation repertoires were generated on the platform also employed for the 650 to 850 repertoires of the first cohort. The study aimed to test whether signatures of past pathogen exposure could be identified by cataloging public T cell receptors. A separate validation cohort of roughly 130 different subjects was used in addition to the roughly 670-subject first cohort. To predict cytomegalovirus infection status, the study brought together high-throughput TCR immunosequencing, statistical association of individual TCRs with disease status, and machine learning. Points the paper makes about the study in general: The study gave a list of under 200 TCR beta chains associated with cytomegalovirus. While some public TCRs were present in many individuals, most TCR sequences turned up only very rarely across donors. Subsequent analysis determined that TCRs grouped into clusters in the first cohort also showed a tendency toward co-occurrence across the roughly 130 validation repertoires, and 85% to 95% of cluster scores exceeded 0. A few of the identified cytomegalovirus-associated TCR beta chains were confirmed in vitro to be specific for cytomegalovirus antigens. According to the authors, the approach could potentially be generalized to other disease states and immunological phenotypes. Cytomegalovirus status was reported to be diagnosed by the classifier with high specificity and sensitivity in both the original and validation cohorts. A later analysis had no HLA typing for the validation cohort, so co-occurrence there was scored across all 120 or so repertoires.

To prepare the library, the immunoSEQ multiplex PCR assay was applied. The published analysis was carried out like this. A statistical classification framework was developed to diagnose cytomegalovirus status using the catalog of TCR beta chain sequences. Here the immuneACCESS table is served through TCRdb, limited to in-frame sequences with V and J called. Missing clones are a known gap in these copies; in checked studies unresolved V genes cover under half, and the rest lacks a known reason. V, J and clone size are taken as reported in that table, and D and trimming were inferred from the DNA itself. This sample lists roughly 200,000 clones; roughly nine tenths were detected once. About 7.7% of the sample comes from the top ten.

The sequenced sample consisted of PBMCs. This TCR was sampled from a man under 40 in good health and CMV-seropositive. The chain employs TRBV30 and TRBJ2-7; TRBD1 is a weak D gene call, 5 bases matching. Here the CDR3 is given as CAWSGQSYEQYF. The base sequence is TGTGCCTGGAGTGGACAGTCCTACGAGCAGTACTTC.